Described below is a single T cell receptor (beta chain) sequence and its context. These data are taken from a study of T-cell memory formation after mild COVID-19. Trimming removed 3 bases from V and 1 base from J, with 7 bases in between. Germline V CDR1 and CDR2: DFQATT, SNEGSKA (reference sequence). CDR3 size: 12 residues. TCRdb itself ran the 5' RACE reads through MiXCR, one entry per CDR3 protein. The repertoire consists of 100,000 to 150,000 distinct CDR3 sequences, with about 5.9% occurring once and the leading ten covering roughly 2.2%. The chain employs TRBV20-1 and TRBJ2-7; the D gene is possibly TRBD2 (6 bases). The clonotype originates from an adult woman who had mild COVID-19 (a few samples of this study predate the infection). Cell type and time point are not known. Sequencing was performed on PBMCs or a T cell subset sorted from them (not recorded which). CDR3 region: CSASGTSYEQYF. For the CDR3, the DNA is TGCAGTGCTAGCGGGACTTCCTACGAGCAGTACTTC.